These T cell receptor beta chains were read from a single sample in a study of blood T cell repertoires in COVID-19. TCRdb keeps only in-frame clones here, not all; method: immunoSEQ multiplex PCR. The sample gives about 300,000 clones, 80% to 90% of which show up once; roughly 6.7% is in the top ten. Sequenced material: peripheral blood. Source of these receptors: a man between 18 and 35 years old who had recovered from COVID-19. CDR3s include the opening cysteine and the closing phenylalanine or tryptophan. The order of the fields is V gene, J gene, clone size, D gene, CDR3 protein, CDR3 DNA. The D gene is left open where the match is weak. Size is omitted from some rows. Given values are once, few, many or a class for expanded clones.

v_call: TRBV29-1; j_call: TRBJ2-3; clone_size: .; d_call: TRBD2; cdr3_aa: CSVRAGSNADTQYF; cdr3_nt: TGCAGCGTCCGAGCGGGGAGTAACGCAGATACGCAGTATTTT
v_call: TRBV19; j_call: TRBJ2-7; clone_size: .; d_call: .; cdr3_aa: CASSIPGVAAYEQYF; cdr3_nt: TGTGCCAGTAGTATACCAGGGGTTGCCGCCTACGAGCAGTACTTC
v_call: TRBV7-9; j_call: TRBJ1-4; clone_size: .; d_call: .; cdr3_aa: CASSYGSVNEKLFF; cdr3_nt: TGTGCCAGCAGCTACGGCAGCGTTAATGAAAAACTGTTTTTT
v_call: TRBV10-3; j_call: TRBJ2-1; clone_size: .; d_call: .; cdr3_aa: CAISASPTGYNEQFF; cdr3_nt: TGTGCCATCAGTGCCTCTCCGACGGGCTACAATGAGCAGTTCTTC
v_call: TRBV6-2/TRBV6-3; j_call: TRBJ1-5; clone_size: .; d_call: .; cdr3_aa: CASSYSTGLDQPQHF; cdr3_nt: TGTGCCAGCAGTTACTCCACAGGGCTCGATCAGCCCCAGCATTTT
v_call: TRBV19; j_call: TRBJ2-1; clone_size: .; d_call: TRBD2; cdr3_aa: CASLREGLDEQFF; cdr3_nt: TGTGCCAGCCTAAGGGAGGGCCTAGATGAGCAGTTCTTC
v_call: TRBV11-1; j_call: TRBJ2-7; clone_size: .; d_call: TRBD1; cdr3_aa: CASSFPGQGIYEQYF; cdr3_nt: TGTGCCAGCAGCTTTCCGGGACAGGGGATCTACGAGCAGTACTTC
v_call: TRBV14; j_call: TRBJ2-2; clone_size: .; d_call: TRBD1; cdr3_aa: CASSQVAGGIDTGELFF; cdr3_nt: TGTGCCAGCAGCCAAGTGGCAGGGGGCATAGACACCGGGGAGCTGTTTTTT
v_call: TRBV19; j_call: TRBJ2-1; clone_size: .; d_call: TRBD2; cdr3_aa: CASSASGSSYNEQFF; cdr3_nt: TGTGCCAGTAGTGCTAGCGGGAGCTCCTACAATGAGCAGTTCTTC
v_call: TRBV5-6; j_call: TRBJ2-3; clone_size: .; d_call: TRBD2; cdr3_aa: CASSFLRLAGVRDTQYF; cdr3_nt: TGTGCCAGCAGCTTTCTTCGACTAGCGGGAGTGAGGGATACGCAGTATTTT
v_call: TRBV5-1; j_call: TRBJ2-3; clone_size: .; d_call: .; cdr3_aa: CASSLGLSLLTDTQYF; cdr3_nt: TGCGCCAGCAGCTTAGGACTCTCCCTGCTCACAGATACGCAGTATTTT
v_call: TRBV6-5; j_call: TRBJ2-6; clone_size: .; d_call: .; cdr3_aa: CASSYSRAGANVLTF; cdr3_nt: TGTGCCAGCAGTTACTCCAGGGCGGGGGCCAACGTCCTGACTTTC
v_call: TRBV5-6; j_call: TRBJ1-2; clone_size: few; d_call: TRBD1; cdr3_aa: CASSWDRGPGYTF; cdr3_nt: TGTGCCAGCAGCTGGGACAGGGGGCCGGGCTACACCTTC
v_call: TRBV2; j_call: TRBJ1-5; clone_size: .; d_call: .; cdr3_aa: CASNLNFGGRQPQHF; cdr3_nt: TGTGCCAGCAATCTAAATTTCGGGGGTCGCCAGCCCCAGCATTTT
v_call: TRBV6-5; j_call: TRBJ1-2; clone_size: .; d_call: .; cdr3_aa: CASRPGRAANYGYTF; cdr3_nt: TGTGCCAGCAGGCCAGGGAGGGCGGCTAACTATGGCTACACCTTC
v_call: TRBV5-4; j_call: TRBJ2-7; clone_size: .; d_call: TRBD2; cdr3_aa: CASSPGLAGAYEQYF; cdr3_nt: TGTGCCAGCAGCCCGGGACTAGCGGGTGCCTACGAGCAGTACTTC
v_call: TRBV30; j_call: TRBJ1-5; clone_size: .; d_call: TRBD1; cdr3_aa: CAWGRDSNNQPQHF; cdr3_nt: TGTGCCTGGGGAAGGGACAGCAACAATCAGCCCCAGCATTTT
v_call: TRBV19; j_call: TRBJ1-1; clone_size: .; d_call: TRBD1; cdr3_aa: CASSSTGGGLNEAFF; cdr3_nt: TGTGCCAGTAGTTCTACAGGGGGCGGACTCAATGAAGCTTTCTTT
v_call: TRBV16; j_call: TRBJ1-1; clone_size: .; d_call: .; cdr3_aa: CASSQSDSMNTEAFF; cdr3_nt: TGTGCCAGCAGCCAATCCGACAGCATGAACACTGAAGCTTTCTTT
v_call: TRBV5-5; j_call: TRBJ2-7; clone_size: .; d_call: .; cdr3_aa: CASSLSGTAYEQYF; cdr3_nt: TGTGCCAGCAGCTTGTCAGGCACAGCCTACGAGCAGTACTTC
v_call: TRBV6-5; j_call: TRBJ1-4; clone_size: .; d_call: TRBD1; cdr3_aa: CASTLRDRGREKLFF; cdr3_nt: TGTGCCAGCACCCTCCGGGACAGGGGTCGTGAAAAACTGTTTTTT
v_call: TRBV5-1; j_call: TRBJ2-7; clone_size: .; d_call: TRBD1; cdr3_aa: CASSQERDSPYEQYF; cdr3_nt: TGCGCCAGCAGCCAGGAAAGGGACAGTCCCTACGAGCAGTACTTC
v_call: TRBV9; j_call: TRBJ1-1; clone_size: .; d_call: TRBD1; cdr3_aa: CASSTGQGSTEAFF; cdr3_nt: TGTGCCAGCAGCACGGGACAGGGGAGCACTGAAGCTTTCTTT
v_call: TRBV6-2/TRBV6-3; j_call: TRBJ2-7; clone_size: .; d_call: .; cdr3_aa: CASSYWGVEQYF; cdr3_nt: TGTGCCAGCAGTTATTGGGGAGTAGAGCAGTACTTC
v_call: TRBV7-3; j_call: TRBJ2-3; clone_size: .; d_call: .; cdr3_aa: CASSRGGTSTDTQYF; cdr3_nt: TGTGCCAGCAGCCGTGGGGGGACCAGCACAGATACGCAGTATTTT
v_call: TRBV5-1; j_call: TRBJ1-1; clone_size: few; d_call: .; cdr3_aa: CASSLVAQNTEAFF; cdr3_nt: TGCGCCAGCAGCTTGGTGGCCCAGAACACTGAAGCTTTCTTT
v_call: TRBV30; j_call: TRBJ1-2; clone_size: once; d_call: TRBD1; cdr3_aa: CAWSRTGRADGYTF; cdr3_nt: TGTGCCTGGAGTAGGACAGGGCGGGCCGATGGCTACACCTTC
v_call: TRBV27; j_call: TRBJ1-2; clone_size: .; d_call: .; cdr3_aa: CASRAFNREIGYTF; cdr3_nt: TGTGCCAGCAGAGCGTTCAACAGGGAGATTGGCTACACCTTC
v_call: TRBV19; j_call: TRBJ2-7; clone_size: .; d_call: TRBD2; cdr3_aa: CASSISAGEAYEQYF; cdr3_nt: TGTGCCAGTAGTATTAGCGCGGGAGAGGCCTACGAGCAGTACTTC
v_call: TRBV6-1; j_call: TRBJ1-4; clone_size: .; d_call: TRBD1; cdr3_aa: CASSEDQVPGQGVNEKLFF; cdr3_nt: TGTGCCAGCAGTGAAGATCAAGTTCCGGGACAGGGGGTGAATGAAAAACTGTTTTTT
v_call: TRBV6-1; j_call: TRBJ2-1; clone_size: .; d_call: .; cdr3_aa: CASSDGGLEQFF; cdr3_nt: TGTGCCAGCAGTGATGGGGGCCTTGAGCAGTTCTTC
v_call: TRBV9; j_call: TRBJ1-2; clone_size: .; d_call: TRBD1; cdr3_aa: CASSARTGDYGYTF; cdr3_nt: TGTGCCAGCAGCGCTCGGACAGGGGACTATGGCTACACCTTC
v_call: TRBV19; j_call: TRBJ2-1; clone_size: .; d_call: TRBD2; cdr3_aa: CASSTDTSGRANNEQFF; cdr3_nt: TGTGCCAGTAGTACCGACACGAGCGGGAGGGCCAACAATGAGCAGTTCTTC
v_call: TRBV9; j_call: TRBJ1-4; clone_size: .; d_call: .; cdr3_aa: CASSEGPTNEKLFF; cdr3_nt: TGTGCCAGCAGCGAGGGGCCGACTAATGAAAAACTGTTTTTT
v_call: TRBV6-1; j_call: TRBJ2-1; clone_size: .; d_call: .; cdr3_aa: CASSEYSWGVNEQFF; cdr3_nt: TGTGCCAGCAGTGAATATTCCTGGGGAGTGAATGAGCAGTTCTTC
v_call: TRBV2; j_call: TRBJ1-1; clone_size: .; d_call: .; cdr3_aa: CASSEAGYMNTEAFF; cdr3_nt: TGTGCCAGCAGTGAGGCAGGGTACATGAACACTGAAGCTTTCTTT
v_call: TRBV6-2/TRBV6-3; j_call: TRBJ1-1; clone_size: .; d_call: TRBD1; cdr3_aa: CASSDPGQGGSSEAFF; cdr3_nt: TGTGCCAGCAGTGACCCAGGACAGGGTGGGTCCTCTGAAGCTTTCTTT
v_call: TRBV27; j_call: TRBJ1-6; clone_size: .; d_call: .; cdr3_aa: CASSTVDSRGSPLHF; cdr3_nt: TGTGCCAGCAGTACCGTGGACAGCCGGGGTTCACCCCTCCACTTT
v_call: TRBV4-1; j_call: TRBJ2-7; clone_size: .; d_call: .; cdr3_aa: CASSQTDGSGEQYF; cdr3_nt: TGCGCCAGCAGCCAGACGGACGGCTCGGGGGAGCAGTACTTC
v_call: TRBV5-1; j_call: TRBJ1-3; clone_size: few; d_call: .; cdr3_aa: CASSQGYSSSGNTIYF; cdr3_nt: TGCGCCAGCAGCCAGGGATATTCAAGCTCTGGAAACACCATATATTTT
v_call: TRBV4-3; j_call: TRBJ2-1; clone_size: .; d_call: .; cdr3_aa: CASSQDDTYQRNEQFF; cdr3_nt: TGCGCCAGCAGCCAAGATGACACTTACCAAAGGAATGAGCAGTTCTTC
v_call: TRBV6-2/TRBV6-3; j_call: TRBJ2-5; clone_size: .; d_call: TRBD2; cdr3_aa: CASSLAGGNTKLQETQYF; cdr3_nt: TGTGCCAGCAGCTTAGCGGGGGGGAATACTAAGCTCCAAGAGACCCAGTACTTC
v_call: TRBV2; j_call: TRBJ2-1; clone_size: .; d_call: TRBD1; cdr3_aa: CASTQGRTGWNEQFF; cdr3_nt: TGTGCCAGCACTCAAGGGAGGACAGGGTGGAATGAGCAGTTCTTC
v_call: TRBV27; j_call: TRBJ1-1; clone_size: once; d_call: .; cdr3_aa: CASSPRTELPEAFF; cdr3_nt: TGTGCCAGCAGTCCTCGGACAGAACTACCCGAAGCTTTCTTT
v_call: TRBV5-4; j_call: TRBJ1-5; clone_size: .; d_call: .; cdr3_aa: CASSSGGGNGNQPQHF; cdr3_nt: TGTGCCAGCAGCTCCGGCGGGGGGAATGGTAATCAGCCCCAGCATTTT